The 5 T cell receptor beta chains below all came from one sample that was sequenced in a study of OX40 agonist ivuxolimab in advanced cancers. Data came from immunoSEQ multiplex PCR; TCRdb stores just in-frame clones and leaves some out. This sample carries roughly 12,000 clones, approximately 90% of them seen once, and the ten largest clones take 49%. Sequencing used CD4+ or CD8+ T cells sorted from blood, obtained in a trial of the OX40 agonist ivuxolimab. These receptors were collected from an adult with an advanced solid tumor such as melanoma, head and neck, liver or kidney cancer.

The chain uses TRBV30 and TRBJ2-2; D is undetermined. Germline-derived CDR1 and CDR2 are GTSNPN and SVGIG (reference sequence). Between the trimmed V and J ends, which lost 1 base and 2 bases, there was a span of 8 bases. CDR3 length equals 14 residues. CDR3 nucleotides: TGTGCCTGGAGTGCTGGACCTAACACCGGGGAGCTGTTTTTT. Protein sequence: CAWSAGPNTGELFF.

The chain uses TRBV9 and TRBJ2-2; possible D gene TRBD2, 6 bases. The CDR3 runs to 11 residues. The V and J ends lost 10 bases and 5 bases respectively, with 9 bases between them. Germline lookup yields CDR1 SGDLS and CDR2 YYNGEE. The CDR3 sequence is CASGGTGELFF. The CDR3 coding sequence is TGTGCCTCTGGAGGGACCGGGGAGCTGTTTTTT.

The V and J genes are TRBV7-9 and TRBJ2-4; 7 nucleotides align to TRBD2. V trimming: 5 bases; J trimming: 3 bases; junction bases outside the gene matches: 16. The CDR3 runs to 18 residues. CDR1 and CDR2 (germline): SEHNR, FQNEAQ (reference sequence). The chain's CDR3 is CASSHPKREEFGKNIQYF. The CDR3, as DNA: TGTGCCAGCAGCCATCCGAAGCGGGAAGAGTTCGGCAAAAACATTCAGTACTTC. Combining the CDR3 with reference TRBV7-9 and TRBJ2-4 gives the whole variable domain DTGVSQNPRHKITKRGQNVTFRCDPISEHNRLYWYRQTLGQGPEFLTYFQNEAQLEKSRLLSDRFSAERPKGSFSTLEIQRTEQGDSAMYLCASSHPKREEFGKNIQYFGAGTRLSVL.

This chain uses TRBV2 with TRBJ2-7; D is perhaps TRBD2 (5 bases). V lost 6 bases and J lost 3, with 15 bases in between. CDR3 length: 14 amino acids. Germline assignment: CDR1 SNHLY and CDR2 FYNNEI. CDR3 coding DNA: TGTGCCAGCAGCCGGGGAAATATGAACTACGAGCAGTACTTC. Its translation: CASSRGNMNYEQYF.

The CDR3 nucleotides read TGTGCCAGCAGTAAGGACAGGGGAGGCAATTCACCCCTCCACTTT. Translated: CASSKDRGGNSPLHF. The V and J genes are TRBV2 and TRBJ1-6, with 9 bases lining up with TRBD1. The CDR3 runs 15 residues. The V segment lost 5 bases and the J segment 7 bases; nucleotides outside the gene matches: 6. The germline V gene has CDR1 SNHLY and CDR2 FYNNEI.